This T cell receptor (beta chain) was sequenced in a study of blood T cell repertoires in COVID-19. Turning to the study itself: Both acute and convalescent COVID-19 samples were obtained from the United States, Italy and Spain. Sources were T cells, B-cell-depleted T cells, or PBMCs; the material itself was cDNA or gDNA.

As originally analysed: By means of reference gene primer amplification, nucleated cell counts were estimated. The repertoire was sequenced with immunoSEQ multiplex PCR; TCRdb's copy has only in-frame clones and lacks some. For V, J and clone size, that table is used; D and trimming come from the DNA. The data show about 49,000 clones, with roughly four fifths seen just once and about 2.9% held by the top ten. CDR3 size: 12 residues. CDR1 and CDR2 from the germline V gene are SQVTM and ANQGSEA. V was cut by 6 bases and J by 4 bases, with 12 bases left in between. V is TRBV29-1 and J is TRBJ1-1; D is undetermined. The sample consisted of peripheral blood. This receptor was taken from a woman aged 60 to 75 with acute or convalescent COVID-19. The CDR3 coding sequence is TGCAGCGTCTTCGGTGATGTCACTGAAGCTTTCTTT. It is translated as CSVFGDVTEAFF.